The clone carrying this TCR beta chain was observed a handful of times. Germline V gene sequence: CDR1 MNHEY, CDR2 SVGAGI. The V and J ends lost 7 bases and 2 bases, in that order; junction bases with no gene match: 8. The CDR3 sequence is 14 residues long. TCRdb's copy holds only in-frame clones and misses some; the assay was immunoSEQ multiplex PCR. The data contain 650,000 to 800,000 clones, roughly 72% of them singletons. The sample originates from a study of shared clonotypes between healthy human individuals. The receptor comes from a woman under 40 in good health. Sample: memory CD4+ T cells sorted from blood. Documented subset: CD45RA-negative fraction. This chain connects TRBV6-5 to TRBJ2-7; 7 bases line up with TRBD2. CDR3 residues: CASKRGSGTYEQYF. CDR3 bases: TGTGCCAGCAAGCGCGGGAGCGGGACCTACGAGCAGTACTTC.